These 19 T cell receptor beta chains were all obtained from the same sample, sequenced in a study of blood T cell repertoires in COVID-19. Here immunoSEQ multiplex PCR was the method, and the copy in TCRdb shows in-frame clones only, minus some. The sample includes about 140,000 clones, about 79% of them seen just once. What was sequenced was PBMCs or T cells enriched from blood (not recorded which). The origin of the receptors is a woman between 45 and 60 years old who had recovered from COVID-19.

The rearrangement joins TRBV4-2 to TRBJ2-2; 11 nucleotides match TRBD2. CDR1 LGHNA and CDR2 YNFKEQ come from the germline V gene. The CDR3 length is 14 residues. After removal of 1 base from V and 8 bases from J, the junction contained 0 bases not matched to a gene. CDR3 amino acids: CASSQGLAGGELFF. The CDR3 bases are TGTGCCAGCAGCCAAGGACTAGCGGGGGGGGAGCTGTTTTTT.

This clone was picked up one time. This CDR3 is CASSKVWGGRYEQYF. The CDR3 nucleotides are TGTGCCAGCAGCAAAGTTTGGGGGGGACGGTACGAGCAGTACTTC. This chain uses TRBV21-1 with TRBJ2-7; the table's D call, TRBD2, has no DNA check behind it. TRBV21-1 is termed a pseudogene. This CDR3 has 15 residues.

V gene TRBV5-5 combines with J gene TRBJ1-2, with a weak D call TRBD1 (6 bases). In germline, CDR1 is SGHKS, CDR2 YYEKEE (reference sequence). There are 15 residues in the CDR3. Deletions cut 0 bases from V and 6 bases from J, with 15 bases between. The CDR3 here is CASSLGSGGVNGYTF. The CDR3 DNA reads TGTGCCAGCAGCTTGGGAAGTGGGGGCGTGAATGGCTACACCTTC.

The chain couples TRBV3-1 (or the pseudogene TRBV3-2) to TRBJ1-2, with D hard to call. Germline V gene data show CDR1 as LGHDT and CDR2 as YNNKEL (reference sequence). The CDR3 totals 11 residues. Trimming pared 5 bases from V and 6 bases from J, leaving 7 bases between. The CDR3 sequence: CASSFYDGYTF. The CDR3 DNA is TGTGCCAGCAGCTTCTACGATGGCTACACCTTC.

The chain recombines TRBV3-1 (or the pseudogene TRBV3-2) with TRBJ1-2, with TRBD1 matching 8 bases. In germline, CDR1 is LGHDT, CDR2 YNNKEL (reference sequence). This CDR3 spans 16 amino acids. V gave up 5 bases and J gave up 7 bases; unmatched junction bases: 15. CDR3 loop: CASSKGEETGVSGYTF. The CDR3 DNA reads TGTGCCAGCAGCAAAGGAGAGGAGACAGGGGTATCTGGCTACACCTTC.

The chain links TRBV6-6 to TRBJ1-2; tentative D call: TRBD1 (5 bases). The CDR3 is 16 amino acids. CDR1 is MNHNY and CDR2 is SVGAGI in the germline V gene (reference sequence). V dropped 6 bases and J dropped 4 bases, with 21 bases sitting between them. The CDR3 is CASRISQGPASYGYTF. In nucleotides, the CDR3 is TGTGCCAGCAGGATTTCCCAGGGCCCAGCTAGCTATGGCTACACCTTC.

The rearrangement links TRBV6-2 or TRBV6-3 to TRBJ2-1; no firm D call. V lost 2 bases, J lost 5 bases, and 4 bases lay in between. The length of the CDR3 is 12 residues. Germline V gene lookup returns CDR1 MNHEY and CDR2 SVGEGT. The CDR3 loop is CASSYSHNEQFF. In DNA, the CDR3 is TGTGCCAGCAGTTACAGCCACAATGAGCAGTTCTTC.

The rearrangement joins TRBV5-4 to TRBJ1-2; 7 nucleotides align to TRBD1. The V segment lost 3 bases and the J segment 4 bases; nucleotides outside the gene matches: 3. This CDR3 contains 13 residues. Per germline, CDR1 SGHNT and CDR2 YYREEE (reference sequence). The CDR3 sequence is CASSSGQSYGYTF. CDR3 sequence (DNA): TGTGCCAGCAGCTCGGGACAGAGCTATGGCTACACCTTC.

The rearrangement joins TRBV4-1 to TRBJ2-3; 7 bases line up with TRBD2. Germline CDR1 and CDR2: MGHRA and YSYEKL. J gave up 9 bases and V 4 bases, and 4 bases lay outside the gene matches. The CDR3 has 12 residues. CDR3 region: CASSPWEGTQYF. In nucleotides, the CDR3 is TGCGCCAGCAGCCCCTGGGAGGGGACGCAGTATTTT.

This chain connects TRBV2 to TRBJ2-1, with 7 nucleotides matching TRBD2. The germline V gene encodes CDR1 SNHLY and CDR2 FYNNEI. The CDR3 runs 15 residues. V lost 7 bases to trimming and J lost 4 bases; unmatched junction nucleotides: 10. DNA for the CDR3: TGTGCCAGCAACGTGGGAGGGCCGGGTTACAATGAGCAGTTCTTC. The encoded protein is CASNVGGPGYNEQFF.

The chain joins TRBV28 to TRBJ2-3; 7 bases match TRBD2. Unmatched junction bases numbered 5, after V lost 5 bases and J lost 0 bases. CDR3 length equals 15 residues. Germline values: CDR1 MDHEN, CDR2 SYDVKM. CDR3 coding DNA: TGTGCCAGCAGTCCACCGGGACTAAGCACAGATACGCAGTATTTT. Its protein product is CASSPPGLSTDTQYF.

With respect to this clone: Other DNA sequences in this sample translate to the same CDR3. J is TRBJ2-3 and V is TRBV28; 8 bases are shared with TRBD1. CDR1 is MDHEN, CDR2 SYDVKM, per germline. The ends lost 3 bases at V and 0 bases at J; junction bases unmatched: 5. The CDR3 spans 16 residues. DNA for the CDR3: TGTGCCAGCAGTTTGGGGACAGGAGTTAGCACAGATACGCAGTATTTT. Translated: CASSLGTGVSTDTQYF.

V and J are TRBV28 and TRBJ2-1; D is perhaps TRBD2 (5 bases). The CDR3 is 15 amino acids. CDR1 and CDR2 from the germline V gene are MDHEN and SYDVKM. Trimming stripped 5 bases from V and 4 bases from J, with 15 bases between. The CDR3 DNA reads as TGTGCCAGCAGTGCCCCGGGGAAAGGGTACAATGAGCAGTTCTTC. Its protein product is CASSAPGKGYNEQFF.

The chain is built from TRBV3-1 (or the pseudogene TRBV3-2) and TRBJ2-7, with 9 bases fitting TRBD2. Per the germline V gene, CDR1 is LGHDT and CDR2 is YNNKEL (reference sequence). This CDR3 comprises 13 residues. Unmatched junction bases numbered 8, after V lost 7 bases and J lost 7 bases. The CDR3 is CASIPAGGSEQYF. The CDR3 DNA reads as TGTGCCAGCATCCCAGCGGGAGGAAGTGAGCAGTACTTC.

Worth noting for this clone: At one end the junction does not follow the germline gene, possibly because of a read error. The gene calls are TRBV3-1 (or the pseudogene TRBV3-2) and TRBJ2-2; TRBD2 matches at 16 bases. Germline V gene lookup returns CDR1 LGHDT and CDR2 YNNKEL (reference sequence). The CDR3 spans 19 residues. The CDR3 sequence: CASSPSGTSGGGNTEELFF. Written as DNA, the CDR3 is TGTGCCAGCAGCCCCTCCGGGACTAGCGGGGGGGGAAACACCGAGGAGCTGTTTTTT.

This clone has only one observation. The V gene is TRBV6-4, the J gene TRBJ1-3; 8 bases agree with TRBD1. The CDR3 spans 16 residues. Losses at the gene ends were 4 bases for V and 0 bases for J; bases not matched to a gene: 5. Germline V gene lookup returns CDR1 MRHNA and CDR2 SNTAGT. The CDR3 region is CASSGGQGFSGNTIYF. CDR3 DNA sequence: TGTGCCAGCAGTGGAGGACAGGGCTTCTCTGGAAACACCATATATTTT.

The chain recombines TRBV19 with TRBJ1-5; D not resolved. This CDR3 spans 13 amino acids. Germline V gives CDR1 LNHDA, CDR2 SQIVND (reference sequence). The V and J ends lost 7 bases and 1 base respectively, with 8 bases between them. CDR3 nucleotides: TGTGCCAGTACCACAATAAGCAATCAGCCCCAGCATTTT. Translation: CASTTISNQPQHF.

The count of this clone is one. The chain employs TRBV7-3 and TRBJ2-3; D might be TRBD2 (6 bases). Trimming pared 1 base from V and 4 bases from J, leaving 15 bases between. The CDR3 has 16 amino acids. Germline V CDR1 and CDR2: SGHTA, FQGTGA. Here the CDR3 DNA reads TGTGCCAGCAGCTTAAATGGCGGGGCCGGGTCAGATACGCAGTATTTT. Translation: CASSLNGGAGSDTQYF.

This clone was seen once. The CDR3 spells CAISLSGGITDTQYF. The CDR3 nucleotides read TGTGCCATCAGTCTGAGCGGGGGGATCACAGATACGCAGTATTTT. V gene TRBV10-3 combines with J gene TRBJ2-3; 9 bases are shared with TRBD2. CDR3 length: 15 residues. The J segment lost 2 bases and the V segment lost 5 bases, leaving 5 bases of the junction unmatched. The V gene's germline CDR1 is ENHRY and CDR2 SYGVKD.